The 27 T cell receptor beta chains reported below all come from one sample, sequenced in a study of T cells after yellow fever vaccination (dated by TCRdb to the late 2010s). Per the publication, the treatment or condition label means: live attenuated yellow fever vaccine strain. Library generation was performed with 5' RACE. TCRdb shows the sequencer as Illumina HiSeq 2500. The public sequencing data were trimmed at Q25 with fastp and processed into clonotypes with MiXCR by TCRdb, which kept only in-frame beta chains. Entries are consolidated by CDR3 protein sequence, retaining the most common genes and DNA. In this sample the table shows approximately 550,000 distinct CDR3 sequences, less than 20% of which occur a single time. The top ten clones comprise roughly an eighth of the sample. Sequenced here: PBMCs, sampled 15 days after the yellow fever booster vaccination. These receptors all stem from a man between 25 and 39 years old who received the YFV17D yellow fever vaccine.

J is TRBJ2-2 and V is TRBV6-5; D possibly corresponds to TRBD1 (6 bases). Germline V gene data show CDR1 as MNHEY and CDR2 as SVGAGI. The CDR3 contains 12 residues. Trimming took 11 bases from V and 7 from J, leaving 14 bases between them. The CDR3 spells CAGNRVGGELFF. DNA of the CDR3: TGTGCCGGAAACAGGGTTGGCGGGGAGCTGTTTTTT.

CDR3 amino acids: CSAGDSITGELFF. CDR3 nucleotide sequence: TGCAGTGCTGGGGACAGTATCACCGGGGAGCTGTTTTTT. J is TRBJ2-2 and V is TRBV20-1; 7 nucleotides agree with TRBD1. V lost 5 bases, J lost 4 bases, and 4 bases stayed unmatched. This CDR3 has 13 residues. CDR1 and CDR2 from the germline V gene are DFQATT and SNEGSKA (reference sequence).

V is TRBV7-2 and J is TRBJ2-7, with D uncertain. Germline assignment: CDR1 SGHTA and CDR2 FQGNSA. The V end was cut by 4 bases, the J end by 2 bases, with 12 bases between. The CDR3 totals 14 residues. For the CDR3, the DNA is TGTGCCAGCAGCTCTCGGACGGGCCCCTACGAGCAGTACTTC. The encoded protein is CASSSRTGPYEQYF.

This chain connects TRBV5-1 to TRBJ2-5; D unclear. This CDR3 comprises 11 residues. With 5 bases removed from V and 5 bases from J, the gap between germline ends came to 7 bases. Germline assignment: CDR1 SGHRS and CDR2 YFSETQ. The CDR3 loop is CASRYTETQYF. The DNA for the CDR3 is TGCGCCAGCAGGTACACGGAGACCCAGTACTTC.

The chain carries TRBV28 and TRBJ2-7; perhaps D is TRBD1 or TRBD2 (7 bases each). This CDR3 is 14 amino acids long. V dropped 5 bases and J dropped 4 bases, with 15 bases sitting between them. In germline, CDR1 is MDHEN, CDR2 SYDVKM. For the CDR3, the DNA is TGTGCCAGCAGTGAAGCGGGACAGCGTTACGAGCAGTACTTC. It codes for CASSEAGQRYEQYF.

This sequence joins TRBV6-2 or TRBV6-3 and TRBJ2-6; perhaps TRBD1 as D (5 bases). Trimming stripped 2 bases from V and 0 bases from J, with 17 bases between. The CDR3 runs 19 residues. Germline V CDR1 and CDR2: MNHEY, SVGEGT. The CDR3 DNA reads TGTGCCAGCAGTTACAGGCGTCCAGGGCTTTACTCTGGGGCCAACGTCCTGACTTTC. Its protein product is CASSYRRPGLYSGANVLTF.

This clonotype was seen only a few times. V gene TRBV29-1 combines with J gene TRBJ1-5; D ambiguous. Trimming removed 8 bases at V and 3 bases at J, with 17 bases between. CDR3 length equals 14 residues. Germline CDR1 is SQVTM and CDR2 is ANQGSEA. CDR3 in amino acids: CSPPLGSTNQPQHF. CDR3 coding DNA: TGCAGCCCCCCTCTCGGCAGCACCAATCAGCCCCAGCATTTT.

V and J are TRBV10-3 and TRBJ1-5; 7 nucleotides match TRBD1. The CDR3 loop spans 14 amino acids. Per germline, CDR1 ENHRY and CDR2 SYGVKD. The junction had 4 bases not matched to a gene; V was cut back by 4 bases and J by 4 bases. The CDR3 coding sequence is TGTGCCATCAGTGCAACAGGGGATAATCAGCCCCAGCATTTT. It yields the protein CAISATGDNQPQHF.

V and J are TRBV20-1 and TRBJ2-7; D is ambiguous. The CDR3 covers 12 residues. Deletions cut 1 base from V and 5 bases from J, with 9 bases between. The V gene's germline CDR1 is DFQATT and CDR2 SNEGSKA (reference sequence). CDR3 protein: CSARGRSDEQYF. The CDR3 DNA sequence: TGCAGTGCTAGAGGAAGATCAGACGAGCAGTACTTC.

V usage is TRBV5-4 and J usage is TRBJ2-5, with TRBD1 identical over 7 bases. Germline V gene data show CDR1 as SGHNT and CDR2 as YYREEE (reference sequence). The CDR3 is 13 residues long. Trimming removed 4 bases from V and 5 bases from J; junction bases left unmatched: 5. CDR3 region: CASSEGTVETQYF. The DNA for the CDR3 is TGTGCCAGCAGCGAAGGGACAGTGGAGACCCAGTACTTC.

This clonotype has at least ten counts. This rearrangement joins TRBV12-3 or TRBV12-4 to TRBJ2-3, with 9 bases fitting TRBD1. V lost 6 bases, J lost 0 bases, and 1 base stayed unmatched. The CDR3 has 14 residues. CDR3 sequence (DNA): TGTGCCAGCAGGACAGGGGGAAGCACAGATACGCAGTATTTT. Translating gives CASRTGGSTDTQYF.

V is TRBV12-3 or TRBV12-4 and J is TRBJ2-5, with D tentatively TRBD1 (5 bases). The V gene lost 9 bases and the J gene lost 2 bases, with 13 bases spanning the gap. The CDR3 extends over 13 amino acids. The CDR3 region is CASSGAFQETQYF. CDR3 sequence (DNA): TGTGCCAGTTCTGGGGCTTTTCAAGAGACCCAGTACTTC.

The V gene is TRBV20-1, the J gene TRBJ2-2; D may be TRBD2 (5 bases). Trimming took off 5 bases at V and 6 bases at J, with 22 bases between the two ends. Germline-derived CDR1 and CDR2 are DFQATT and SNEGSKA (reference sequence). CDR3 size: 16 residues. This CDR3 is CSAPIRGFFSPGELFF. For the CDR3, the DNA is TGCAGTGCTCCCATCCGGGGTTTCTTCTCCCCCGGGGAGCTGTTTTTT.

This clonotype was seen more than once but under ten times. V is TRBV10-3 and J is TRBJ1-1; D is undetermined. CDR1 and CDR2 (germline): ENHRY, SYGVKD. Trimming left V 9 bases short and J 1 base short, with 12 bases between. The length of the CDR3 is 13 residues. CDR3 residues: CAIQRATNTEAFF. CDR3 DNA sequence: TGTGCCATTCAACGAGCGACGAACACTGAAGCTTTCTTT.

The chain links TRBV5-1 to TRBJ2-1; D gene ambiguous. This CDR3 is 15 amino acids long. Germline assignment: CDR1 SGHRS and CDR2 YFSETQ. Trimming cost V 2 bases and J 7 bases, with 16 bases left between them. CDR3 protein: CASSFGSYGSNEQFF. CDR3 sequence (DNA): TGCGCCAGCAGCTTCGGCTCTTACGGCTCAAATGAGCAGTTCTTC. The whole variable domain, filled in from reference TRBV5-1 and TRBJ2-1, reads KAGVTQTPRYLIKTRGQQVTLSCSPISGHRSVSWYQQTPGQGLQFLFEYFSETQRNKGNFPGRFSGRQFSNSRSEMNVSTLELGDSALYLCASSFGSYGSNEQFFGPGTRLTVL.

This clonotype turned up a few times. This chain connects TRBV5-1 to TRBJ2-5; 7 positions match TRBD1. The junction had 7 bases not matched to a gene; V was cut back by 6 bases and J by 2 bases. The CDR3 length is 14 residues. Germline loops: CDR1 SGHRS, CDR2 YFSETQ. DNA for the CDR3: TGCGCCAGCAACTCCGGGACAGCTCAAGAGACCCAGTACTTC. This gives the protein CASNSGTAQETQYF.

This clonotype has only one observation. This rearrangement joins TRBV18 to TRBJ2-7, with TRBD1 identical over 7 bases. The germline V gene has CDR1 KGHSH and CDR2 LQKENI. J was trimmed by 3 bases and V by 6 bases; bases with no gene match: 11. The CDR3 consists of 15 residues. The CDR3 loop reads CASSMGQRAYYEQYF. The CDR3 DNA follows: TGTGCCAGCTCGATGGGACAGAGAGCCTACTACGAGCAGTACTTC.

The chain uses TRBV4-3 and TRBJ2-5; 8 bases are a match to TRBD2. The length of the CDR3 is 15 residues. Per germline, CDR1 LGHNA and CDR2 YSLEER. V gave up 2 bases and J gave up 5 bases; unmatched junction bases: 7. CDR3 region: CASSQNGLADETQYF. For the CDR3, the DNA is TGCGCCAGCAGCCAAAACGGACTAGCTGACGAGACCCAGTACTTC.

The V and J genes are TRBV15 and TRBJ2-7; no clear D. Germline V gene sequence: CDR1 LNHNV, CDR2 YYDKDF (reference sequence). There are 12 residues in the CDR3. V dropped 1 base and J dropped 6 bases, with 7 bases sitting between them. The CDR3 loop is CATSRASPEQYF. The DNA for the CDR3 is TGTGCCACCAGCAGAGCTTCTCCCGAGCAGTACTTC.

For the CDR3, the DNA is TGCGCCAGCAGCCCGGGTGGACAGCTTGAAGCTTTCTTT. It codes for CASSPGGQLEAFF. The V call is TRBV5-1, the J call TRBJ1-1, with D possibly matching TRBD1 (6 bases). V was pared by 4 bases and J by 7 bases, with 14 bases between. The CDR3 is made up of 13 amino acids. CDR1 and CDR2 from the germline V gene are SGHRS and YFSETQ.

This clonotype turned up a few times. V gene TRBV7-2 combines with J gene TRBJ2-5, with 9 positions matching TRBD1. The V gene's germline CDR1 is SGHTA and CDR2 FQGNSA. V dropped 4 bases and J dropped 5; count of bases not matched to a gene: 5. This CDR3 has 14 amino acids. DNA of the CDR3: TGTGCCAGCAGCTCACAGGGGGCTTGGGAGACCCAGTACTTC. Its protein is CASSSQGAWETQYF.

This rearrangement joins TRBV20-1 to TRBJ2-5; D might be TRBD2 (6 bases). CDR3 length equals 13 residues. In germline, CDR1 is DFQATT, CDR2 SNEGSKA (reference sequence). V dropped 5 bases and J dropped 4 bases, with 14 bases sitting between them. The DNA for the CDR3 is TGCAGTGCTTTAGCGGAATATCGAGAGACCCAGTACTTC. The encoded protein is CSALAEYRETQYF.

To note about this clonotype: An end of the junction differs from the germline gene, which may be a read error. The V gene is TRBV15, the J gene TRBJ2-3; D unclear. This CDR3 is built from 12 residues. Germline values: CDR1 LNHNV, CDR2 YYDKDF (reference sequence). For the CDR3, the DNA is TGTGCCACCAGCAGAGATCTAAGTACGAAGTATTTT. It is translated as CATSRDLSTKYF.

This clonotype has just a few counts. DNA of the CDR3: TGTGCCAGCAGAGGACTAGGGGAAAATAGCAATCAGCCCCAGCATTTT. Translated, it gives CASRGLGENSNQPQHF. The J gene is TRBJ1-5, the V gene TRBV6-1, with TRBD1 as a possible D gene (5 bases). The CDR3 totals 16 residues. With 6 bases removed from V and 0 bases from J, the gap between germline ends came to 15 bases. Germline CDR1 MNHNS, CDR2 SASEGT.

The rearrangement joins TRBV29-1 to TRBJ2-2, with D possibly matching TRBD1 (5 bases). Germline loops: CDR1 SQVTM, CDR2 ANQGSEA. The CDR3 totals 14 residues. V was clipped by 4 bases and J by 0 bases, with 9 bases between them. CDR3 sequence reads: CSVGGGTNTGELFF. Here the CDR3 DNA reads TGCAGCGTTGGGGGCGGAACGAACACCGGGGAGCTGTTTTTT.

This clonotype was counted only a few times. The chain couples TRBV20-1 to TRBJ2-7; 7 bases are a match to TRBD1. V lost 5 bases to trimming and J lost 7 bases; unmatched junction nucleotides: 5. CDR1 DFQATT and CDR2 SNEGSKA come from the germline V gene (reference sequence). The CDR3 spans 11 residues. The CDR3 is CSAEQGREQYF. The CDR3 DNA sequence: TGCAGTGCTGAACAGGGGCGGGAGCAGTACTTC.

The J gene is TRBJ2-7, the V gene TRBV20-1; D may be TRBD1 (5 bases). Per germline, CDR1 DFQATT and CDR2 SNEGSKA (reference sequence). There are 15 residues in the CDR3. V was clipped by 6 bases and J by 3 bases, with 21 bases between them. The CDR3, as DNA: TGCAGTGCAACAAAAGGGCAGGGAATTCTCTACGAGCAGTACTTC. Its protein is CSATKGQGILYEQYF.